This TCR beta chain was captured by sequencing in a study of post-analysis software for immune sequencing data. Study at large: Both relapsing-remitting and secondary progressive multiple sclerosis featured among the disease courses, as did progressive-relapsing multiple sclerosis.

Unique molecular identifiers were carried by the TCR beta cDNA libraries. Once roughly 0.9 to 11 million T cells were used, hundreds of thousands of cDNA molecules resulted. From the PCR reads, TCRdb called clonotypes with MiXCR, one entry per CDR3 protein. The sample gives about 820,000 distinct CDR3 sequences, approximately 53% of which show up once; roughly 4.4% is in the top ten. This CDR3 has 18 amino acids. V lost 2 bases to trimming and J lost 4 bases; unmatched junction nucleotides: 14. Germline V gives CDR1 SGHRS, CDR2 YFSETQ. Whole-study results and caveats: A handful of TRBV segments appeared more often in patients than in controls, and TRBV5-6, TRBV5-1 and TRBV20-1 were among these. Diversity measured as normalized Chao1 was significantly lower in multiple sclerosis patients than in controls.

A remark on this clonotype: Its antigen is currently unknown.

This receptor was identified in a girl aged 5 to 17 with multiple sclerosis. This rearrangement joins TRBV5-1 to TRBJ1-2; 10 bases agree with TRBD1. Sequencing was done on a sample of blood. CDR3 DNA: TGCGCCAGCAGCTTTGCGCCGGGACAGGGGATTGGGGTCTATGGCTACACCTTC. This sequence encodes CASSFAPGQGIGVYGYTF.